This TCR beta chain came from a study of blood T cell repertoires in COVID-19 (dated by TCRdb to 2020 to 2021). Background on the whole study: Samples from collaborators originated in the United States, Italy and Spain and spanned both the acute and convalescent phases of COVID-19. The prospective study material was composed of cDNA or gDNA derived from T cells, B-cell-depleted T cells, or PBMCs. The dataset comprised deeply sampled blood TCRbeta repertoires from subjects exposed to, actively infected with, or recovered from COVID-19. The repertoires were made available in a free public database intended to serve as a resource for research on the immune response to SARS-CoV-2. The samples were drawn from two sources: the first 160 participants of the ongoing ImmuneRACE study, and 1,000 to 1,500 subjects contributed by 6 global collaborators. Nearly every sample came with metadata listing a de-identified subject ID, COVID-19 status, age in years and sex. Where available, HLA class I and class II types were taken from metadata supplied by the sample provider and were not determined by assay-based typing.

The paper as a whole reports these results and caveats: Clinical and demographic metadata were provided uncurated, with the amount varying by source and participant.

Whole blood was collected in K2EDTA tubes by collaborating institutions according to the institutions' own protocols. For TCRbeta analysis, collaborators shipped samples in one of three forms: frozen whole blood, isolated PBMCs, or DNA extracted from either of those sample types. TCRbeta CDR3 regions were amplified from genomic DNA by means of the immunoSEQ Assay, a bias-controlled multiplex PCR. Per the source publication's procedure: Within the assay, amplification of reference gene primers was used to estimate how many nucleated cells each sample contained. To quantify the absolute abundance of each unique TCRbeta CDR3 rearrangement, sequence reads were collapsed and filtered. Productive Simpson clonality was computed per sample as the square root of Simpson's diversity index over productive rearrangements. The source is immuneACCESS, and TCRdb retained only in-frame sequences with V and J called. Part of the clones is not carried over; for the studies checked, unresolved V genes explain less than half of this, and the remainder is unexplained. V, J and clone size were drawn from that table, and D and trimming were deduced from the DNA. In all, the sample holds 400,000 or so clones, and about 87% of those were seen once. About 2.9% of the sample is held by the ten biggest clonotypes.

Compared with germline, V lacks 5 bases and J lacks 7 bases; bases without a gene match: 16. CDR1 WSHSY and CDR2 SAAADI were looked up in the germline V gene. Inclusive of the bounding cysteine and phenylalanine, the CDR3 is 17 residues long. Only the CDR3 DNA is retained, 51 bases long and in frame from the first base. About this clone itself: Its antigen specificity is not known. Base qualities are not at hand, and no much larger clone is one base apart.

Material: peripheral blood. In this chain, TRBV10-2 is recombined with TRBJ2-7, with 11 junctional bases fitting TRBD2. The TCR sequence derives from a human donor in a cohort sampled during active COVID-19. The CDR3 protein sequence reads: CASSSVTSGDPVGEQYF. The DNA sequence is TGCGCCAGCAGTTCAGTGACTAGCGGGGACCCCGTGGGAGAGCAGTACTTC.